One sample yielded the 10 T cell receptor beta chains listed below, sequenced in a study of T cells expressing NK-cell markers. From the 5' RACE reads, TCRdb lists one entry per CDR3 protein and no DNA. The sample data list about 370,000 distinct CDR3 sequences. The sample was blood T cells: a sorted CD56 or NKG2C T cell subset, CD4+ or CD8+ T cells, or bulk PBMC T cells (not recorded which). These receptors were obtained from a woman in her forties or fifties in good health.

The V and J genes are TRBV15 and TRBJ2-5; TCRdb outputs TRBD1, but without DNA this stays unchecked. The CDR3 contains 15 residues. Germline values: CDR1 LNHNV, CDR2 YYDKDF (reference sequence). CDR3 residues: CATSRGQGGQETQYF. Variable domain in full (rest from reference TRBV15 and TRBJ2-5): DAMVIQNPRYQVTQFGKPVTLSCSQTLNHNVMYWYQQKSSQAPKLLFHYYDKDFNNEADTPDNFQSRRPNTSFCFLDIRSPGLGDTAMYLCATSRGQGGQETQYFGPGTRLLVL.

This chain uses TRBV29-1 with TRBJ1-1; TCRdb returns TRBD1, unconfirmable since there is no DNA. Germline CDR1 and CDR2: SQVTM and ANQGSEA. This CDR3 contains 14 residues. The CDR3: CSVAKTGSNTEAFF.

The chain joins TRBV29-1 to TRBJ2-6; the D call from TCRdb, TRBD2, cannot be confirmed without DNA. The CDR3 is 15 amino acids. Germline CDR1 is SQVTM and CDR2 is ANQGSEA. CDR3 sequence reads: CSVGSTGLGANVLTF.

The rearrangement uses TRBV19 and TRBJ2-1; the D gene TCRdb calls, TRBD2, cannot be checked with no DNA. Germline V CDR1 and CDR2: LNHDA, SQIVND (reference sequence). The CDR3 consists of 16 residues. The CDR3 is CASSGLAGVSYNEQFF.

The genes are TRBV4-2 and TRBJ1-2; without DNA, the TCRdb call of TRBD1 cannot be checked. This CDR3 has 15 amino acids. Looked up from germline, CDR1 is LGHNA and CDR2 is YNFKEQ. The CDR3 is CASSQTLGTGDGYTF.

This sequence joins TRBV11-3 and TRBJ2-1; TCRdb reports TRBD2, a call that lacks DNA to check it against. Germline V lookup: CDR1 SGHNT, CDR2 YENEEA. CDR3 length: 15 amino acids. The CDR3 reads CASSFRTSGMNEQFF.

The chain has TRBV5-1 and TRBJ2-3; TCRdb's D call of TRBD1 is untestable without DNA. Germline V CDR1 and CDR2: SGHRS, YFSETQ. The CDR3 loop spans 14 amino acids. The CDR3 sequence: CASSLTAVSDTQYF.

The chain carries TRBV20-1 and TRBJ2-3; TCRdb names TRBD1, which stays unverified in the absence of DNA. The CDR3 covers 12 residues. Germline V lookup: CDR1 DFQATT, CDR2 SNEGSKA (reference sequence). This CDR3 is CSARASPDTQYF.

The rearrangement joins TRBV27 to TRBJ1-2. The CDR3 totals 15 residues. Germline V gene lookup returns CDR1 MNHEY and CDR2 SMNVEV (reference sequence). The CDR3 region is CASSLLGALFYGYTF.

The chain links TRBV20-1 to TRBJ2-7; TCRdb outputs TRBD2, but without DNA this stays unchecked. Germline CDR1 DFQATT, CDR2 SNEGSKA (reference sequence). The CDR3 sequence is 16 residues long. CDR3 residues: CSARVGPPEGSYEQYF.